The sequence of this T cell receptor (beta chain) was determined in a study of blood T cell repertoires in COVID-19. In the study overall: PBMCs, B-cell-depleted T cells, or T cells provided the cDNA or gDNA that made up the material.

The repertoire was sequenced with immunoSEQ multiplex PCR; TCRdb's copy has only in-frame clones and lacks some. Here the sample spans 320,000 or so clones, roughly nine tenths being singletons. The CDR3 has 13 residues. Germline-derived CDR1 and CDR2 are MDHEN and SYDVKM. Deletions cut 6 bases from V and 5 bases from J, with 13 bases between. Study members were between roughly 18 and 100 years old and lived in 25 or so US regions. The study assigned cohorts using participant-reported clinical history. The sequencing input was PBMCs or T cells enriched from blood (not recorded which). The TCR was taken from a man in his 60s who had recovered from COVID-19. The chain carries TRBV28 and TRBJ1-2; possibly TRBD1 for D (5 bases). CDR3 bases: TGTGCCAGCAGCCTAGCGGGGGAATATGGCTACACCTTC. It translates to CASSLAGEYGYTF.